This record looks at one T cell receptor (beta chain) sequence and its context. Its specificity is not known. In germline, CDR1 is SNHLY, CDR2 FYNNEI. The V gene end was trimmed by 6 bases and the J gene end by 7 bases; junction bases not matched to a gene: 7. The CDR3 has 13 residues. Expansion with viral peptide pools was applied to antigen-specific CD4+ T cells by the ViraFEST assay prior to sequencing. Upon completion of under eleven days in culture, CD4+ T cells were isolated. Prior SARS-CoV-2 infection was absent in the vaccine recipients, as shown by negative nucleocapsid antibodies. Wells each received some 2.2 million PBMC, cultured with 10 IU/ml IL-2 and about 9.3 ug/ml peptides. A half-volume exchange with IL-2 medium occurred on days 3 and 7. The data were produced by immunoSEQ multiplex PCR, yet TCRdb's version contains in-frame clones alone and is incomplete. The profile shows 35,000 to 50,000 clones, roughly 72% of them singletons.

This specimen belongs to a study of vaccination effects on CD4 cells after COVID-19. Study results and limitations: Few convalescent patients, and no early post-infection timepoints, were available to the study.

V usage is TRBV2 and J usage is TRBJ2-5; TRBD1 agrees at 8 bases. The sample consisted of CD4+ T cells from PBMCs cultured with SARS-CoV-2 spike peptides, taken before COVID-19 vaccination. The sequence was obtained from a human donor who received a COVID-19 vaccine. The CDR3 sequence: CASRPGQDWTQYF. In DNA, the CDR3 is TGTGCCAGCAGGCCGGGACAGGATTGGACCCAGTACTTC.